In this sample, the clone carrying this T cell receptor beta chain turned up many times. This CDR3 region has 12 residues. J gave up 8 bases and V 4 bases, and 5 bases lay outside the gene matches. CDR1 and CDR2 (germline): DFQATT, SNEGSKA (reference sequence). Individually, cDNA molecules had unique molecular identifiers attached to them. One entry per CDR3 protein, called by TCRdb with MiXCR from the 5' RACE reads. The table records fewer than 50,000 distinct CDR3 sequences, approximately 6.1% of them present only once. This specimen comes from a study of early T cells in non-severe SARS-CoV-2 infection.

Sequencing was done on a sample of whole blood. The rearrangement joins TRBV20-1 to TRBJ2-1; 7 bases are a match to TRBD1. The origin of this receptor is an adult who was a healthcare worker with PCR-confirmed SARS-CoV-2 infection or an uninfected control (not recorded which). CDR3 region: CSAKGQIHEQFF. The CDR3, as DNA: TGCAGTGCTAAGGGACAGATCCATGAGCAGTTCTTC.